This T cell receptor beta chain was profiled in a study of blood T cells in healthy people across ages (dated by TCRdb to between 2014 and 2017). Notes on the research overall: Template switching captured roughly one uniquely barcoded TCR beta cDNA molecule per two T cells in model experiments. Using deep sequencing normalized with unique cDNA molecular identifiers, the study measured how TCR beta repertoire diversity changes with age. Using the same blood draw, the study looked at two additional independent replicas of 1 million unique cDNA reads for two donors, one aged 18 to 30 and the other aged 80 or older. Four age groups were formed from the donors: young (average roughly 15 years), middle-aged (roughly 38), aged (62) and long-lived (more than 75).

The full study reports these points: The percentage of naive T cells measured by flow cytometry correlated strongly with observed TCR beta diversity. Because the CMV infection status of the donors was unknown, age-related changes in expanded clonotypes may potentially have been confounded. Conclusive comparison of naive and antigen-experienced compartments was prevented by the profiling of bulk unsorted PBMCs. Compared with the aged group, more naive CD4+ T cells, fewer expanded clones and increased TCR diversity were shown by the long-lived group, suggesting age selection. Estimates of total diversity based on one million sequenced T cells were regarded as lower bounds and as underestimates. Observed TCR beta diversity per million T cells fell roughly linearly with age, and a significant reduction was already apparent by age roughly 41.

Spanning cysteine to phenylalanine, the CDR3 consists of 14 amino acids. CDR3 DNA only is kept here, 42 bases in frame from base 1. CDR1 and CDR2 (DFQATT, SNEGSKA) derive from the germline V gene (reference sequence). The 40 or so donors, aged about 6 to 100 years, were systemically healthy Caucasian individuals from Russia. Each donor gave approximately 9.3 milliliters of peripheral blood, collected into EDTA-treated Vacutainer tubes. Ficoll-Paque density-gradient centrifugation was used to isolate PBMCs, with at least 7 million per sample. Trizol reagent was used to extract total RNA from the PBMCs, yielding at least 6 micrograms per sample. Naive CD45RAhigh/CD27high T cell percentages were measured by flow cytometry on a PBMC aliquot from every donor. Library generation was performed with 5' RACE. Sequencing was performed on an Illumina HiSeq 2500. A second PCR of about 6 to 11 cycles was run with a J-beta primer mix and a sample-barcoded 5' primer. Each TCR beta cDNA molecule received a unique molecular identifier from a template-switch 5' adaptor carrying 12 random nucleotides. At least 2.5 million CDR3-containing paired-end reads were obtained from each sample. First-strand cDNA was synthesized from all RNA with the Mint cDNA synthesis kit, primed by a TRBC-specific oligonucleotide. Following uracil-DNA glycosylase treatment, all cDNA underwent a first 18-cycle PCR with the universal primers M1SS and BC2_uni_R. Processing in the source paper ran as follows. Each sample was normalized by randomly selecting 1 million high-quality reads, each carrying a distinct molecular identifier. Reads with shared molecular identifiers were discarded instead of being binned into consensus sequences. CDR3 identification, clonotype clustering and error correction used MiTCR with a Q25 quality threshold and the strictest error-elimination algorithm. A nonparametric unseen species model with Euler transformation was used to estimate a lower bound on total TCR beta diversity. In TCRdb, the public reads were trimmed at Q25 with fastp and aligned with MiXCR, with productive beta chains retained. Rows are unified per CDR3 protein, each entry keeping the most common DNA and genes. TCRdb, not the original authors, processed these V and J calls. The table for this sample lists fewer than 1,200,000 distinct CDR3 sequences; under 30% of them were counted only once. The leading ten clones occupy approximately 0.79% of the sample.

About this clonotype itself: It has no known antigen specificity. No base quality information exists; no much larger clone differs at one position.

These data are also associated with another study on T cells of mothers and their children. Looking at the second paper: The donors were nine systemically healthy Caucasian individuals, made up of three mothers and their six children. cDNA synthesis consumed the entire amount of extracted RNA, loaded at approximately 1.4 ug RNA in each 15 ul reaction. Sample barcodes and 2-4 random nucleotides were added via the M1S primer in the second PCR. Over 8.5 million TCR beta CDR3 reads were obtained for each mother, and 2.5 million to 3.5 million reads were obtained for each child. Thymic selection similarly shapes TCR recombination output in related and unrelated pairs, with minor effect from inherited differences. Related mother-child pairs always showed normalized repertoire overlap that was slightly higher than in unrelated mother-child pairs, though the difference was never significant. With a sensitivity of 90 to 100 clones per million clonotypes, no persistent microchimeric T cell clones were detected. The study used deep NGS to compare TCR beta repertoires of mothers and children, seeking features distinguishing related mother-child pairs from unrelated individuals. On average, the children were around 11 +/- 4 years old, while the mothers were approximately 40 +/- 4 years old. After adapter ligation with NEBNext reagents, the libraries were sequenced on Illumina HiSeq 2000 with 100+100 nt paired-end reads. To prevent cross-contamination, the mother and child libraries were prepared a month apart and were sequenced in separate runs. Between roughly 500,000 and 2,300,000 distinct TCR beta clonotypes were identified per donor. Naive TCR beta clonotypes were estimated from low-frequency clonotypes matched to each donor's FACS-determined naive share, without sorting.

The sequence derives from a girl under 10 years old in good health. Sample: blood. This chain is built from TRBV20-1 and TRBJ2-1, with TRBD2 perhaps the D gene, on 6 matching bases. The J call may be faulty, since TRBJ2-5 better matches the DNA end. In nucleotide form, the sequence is TGCAGTGCCGTCTTAGCGGAATTGGGTGAGACCCAGTACTTC. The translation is CSAVLAELGETQYF.